This T cell receptor beta chain appears in the sequencing data of a study of blood T cell repertoires in COVID-19. Study information: Sites in the United States, Italy and Spain provided acute and convalescent COVID-19 samples. In each case, the material was cDNA or gDNA derived from T cells, B-cell-depleted T cells, or PBMCs.

The study drew participants aged about 18 to 89 years from approximately 25 US areas. As handled by the study authors: Nucleated cell number was recorded as an estimate derived from reference gene primer amplification. The protocol was immunoSEQ multiplex PCR, while the TCRdb copy is restricted to in-frame clones and leaves out a portion. D and trimming come from the DNA, and the V and J calls and clone size come from that table. The sample includes about 250,000 clones, roughly 90% of them seen just once. V dropped 6 bases and J dropped 2 bases, with 11 bases sitting between them. The CDR3 totals 14 residues. Germline-derived CDR1 and CDR2 are GTSNPN and SVGIG (reference sequence).

The receptor comes from a woman aged 30 to 39 with acute COVID-19. Sequencing was performed on PBMCs or T cells enriched from blood (not recorded which). The chain recombines TRBV30 with TRBJ1-6; perhaps TRBD1 as D (6 bases). CDR3 sequence reads: CACTNRAYNSPLHF. For the CDR3, the DNA is TGTGCCTGCACAAACAGGGCCTATAATTCACCCCTCCACTTT. Together with reference TRBV30 and TRBJ1-6, the CDR3 gives the full variable domain: SQTIHQWPATLVQPVGSPLSLECTVEGTSNPNLYWYRQAAGRGLQLLFYSVGIGQISSEVPQNLSASRPQDRQFILSSKKLLLSDSGFYLCACTNRAYNSPLHFGNGTRLTVT.